This entry lists 3 T cell receptor beta chains sequenced from one sample in a study of cytomegalovirus exposure and HLA in healthy donors. The PCR ran on 60 Vbeta and 13 Jbeta primers. TCRdb keeps only in-frame clones here, not all; method: immunoSEQ multiplex PCR. This sample carries 150,000 to 200,000 clones, approximately 80% of them seen once, and the ten largest clones take more than 1%. The sequenced material came from PBMCs. All receptors come from a boy younger than 10 in good health and CMV-seronegative.

The J gene is TRBJ1-6, the V gene TRBV7-9, with D tentatively TRBD1 (5 bases). The CDR3 is made up of 17 amino acids. The V and J ends lost 6 bases and 3 bases respectively, with 18 bases between them. The germline V gene has CDR1 SEHNR and CDR2 FQNEAQ (reference sequence). This CDR3 is CASSPDRGTGYNSPLHF. The CDR3, as DNA: TGTGCCAGCAGTCCAGACAGAGGTACCGGCTATAATTCACCCCTCCACTTT.

The chain is built from TRBV13 and TRBJ2-3, with TRBD2 identical over 8 bases. This CDR3 comprises 16 residues. Germline-derived CDR1 and CDR2 are PRHDT and FYEKMQ (reference sequence). The ends lost 6 bases at V and 3 bases at J; junction bases unmatched: 11. CDR3: CASRNERGPGTDTQYF. DNA for the CDR3: TGTGCCAGCAGGAACGAGCGGGGGCCCGGGACAGATACGCAGTATTTT.

The chain combines TRBV7-2 with TRBJ1-1, with 8 bases matching TRBD1. V shed 5 bases and J 5 bases; nucleotides not matched to a gene: 10. This CDR3 spans 15 amino acids. Looked up from germline, CDR1 is SGHTA and CDR2 is FQGNSA. The CDR3: CASSHRTGLVTEAFF. The CDR3 coding sequence is TGTGCCAGCAGCCACAGGACAGGGTTGGTAACTGAAGCTTTCTTT.